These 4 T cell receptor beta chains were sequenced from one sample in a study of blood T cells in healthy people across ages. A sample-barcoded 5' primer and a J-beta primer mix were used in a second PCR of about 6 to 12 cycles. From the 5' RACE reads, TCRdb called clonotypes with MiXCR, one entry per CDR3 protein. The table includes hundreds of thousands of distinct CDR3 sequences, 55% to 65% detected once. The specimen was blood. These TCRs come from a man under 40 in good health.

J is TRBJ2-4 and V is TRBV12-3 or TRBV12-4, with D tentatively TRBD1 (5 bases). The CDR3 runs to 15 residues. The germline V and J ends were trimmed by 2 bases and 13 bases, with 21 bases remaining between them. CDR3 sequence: CASSLINRPLMEQYF. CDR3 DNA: TGTGCCAGCAGTTTAATTAACAGGCCCCTAATGGAGCAGTACTTC.

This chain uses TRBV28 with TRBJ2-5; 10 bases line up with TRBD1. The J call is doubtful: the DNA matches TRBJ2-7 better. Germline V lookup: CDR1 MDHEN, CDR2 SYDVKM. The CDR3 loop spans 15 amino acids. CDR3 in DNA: TGTGCCAGCAGTTCCTGGGACAGGGGACTCTACGAGCAGTACTTC. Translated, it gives CASSSWDRGLYEQYF.

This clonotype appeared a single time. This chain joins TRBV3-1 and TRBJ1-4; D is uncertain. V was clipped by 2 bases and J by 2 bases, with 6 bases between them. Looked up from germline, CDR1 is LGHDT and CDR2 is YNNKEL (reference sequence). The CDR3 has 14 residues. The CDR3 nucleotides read TGTGCCAGCAGCCAACCCCGTACTAATGAAAAACTGTTTTTT. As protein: CASSQPRTNEKLFF. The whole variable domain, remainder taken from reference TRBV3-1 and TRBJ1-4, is DTAVSQTPKYLVTQMGNDKSIKCEQNLGHDTMYWYKQDSKKFLKIMFSYNNKELIINETVPNRFSPKSPDKAHLNLHINSLELGDSAVYFCASSQPRTNEKLFFGSGTQLSVL.

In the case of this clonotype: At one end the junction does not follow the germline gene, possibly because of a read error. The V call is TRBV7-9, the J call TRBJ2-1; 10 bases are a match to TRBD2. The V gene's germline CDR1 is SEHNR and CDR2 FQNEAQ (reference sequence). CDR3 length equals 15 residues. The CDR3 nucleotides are TGTGCCGGCAGCTTGACTAGCGGGCGTTACAATGAGCAGTTCTTC. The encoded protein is CAGSLTSGRYNEQFF. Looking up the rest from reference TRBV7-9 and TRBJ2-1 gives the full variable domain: DTGVSQNPRHKITKRGQNVTFRCDPISEHNRLYWYRQTLGQGPEFLTYFQNEAQLEKSRLLSDRFSAERPKGSFSTLEIQRTEQGDSAMYLCAGSLTSGRYNEQFFGPGTRLTVL.